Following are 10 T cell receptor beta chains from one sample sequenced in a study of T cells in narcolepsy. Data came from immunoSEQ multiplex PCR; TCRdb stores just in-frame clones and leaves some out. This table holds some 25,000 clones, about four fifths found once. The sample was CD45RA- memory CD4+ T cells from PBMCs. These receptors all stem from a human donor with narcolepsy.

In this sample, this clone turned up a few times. The CDR3 loop reads CASRLSAAEVSGNTIYF. The CDR3 DNA follows: TGTGCCAGTAGGCTTTCGGCAGCTGAAGTCTCTGGAAACACCATATATTTT. The chain has TRBV19 and TRBJ1-3, with D unclear. CDR3 length: 17 amino acids. V lost 6 bases to trimming and J lost 0 bases, with 18 bases between them. Looked up from germline, CDR1 is LNHDA and CDR2 is SQIVND (reference sequence).

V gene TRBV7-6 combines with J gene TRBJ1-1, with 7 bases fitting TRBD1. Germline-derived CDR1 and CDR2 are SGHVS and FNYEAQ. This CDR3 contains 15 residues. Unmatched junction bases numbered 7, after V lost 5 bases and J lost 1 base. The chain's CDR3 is CASSHRTGSNTEAFF. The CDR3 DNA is TGTGCCAGCAGCCATAGGACAGGTTCGAACACTGAAGCTTTCTTT.

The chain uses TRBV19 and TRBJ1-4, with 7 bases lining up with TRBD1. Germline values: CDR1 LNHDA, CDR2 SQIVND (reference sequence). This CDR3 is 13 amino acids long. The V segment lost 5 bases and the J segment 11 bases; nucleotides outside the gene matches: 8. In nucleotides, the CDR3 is TGTGCCAGTAGTTACGACAGGGATAGGAAACTGTTTTTT. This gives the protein CASSYDRDRKLFF.

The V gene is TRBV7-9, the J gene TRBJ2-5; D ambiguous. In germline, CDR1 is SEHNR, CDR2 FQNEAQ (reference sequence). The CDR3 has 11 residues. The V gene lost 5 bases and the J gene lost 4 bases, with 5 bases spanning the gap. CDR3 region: CASSLLETQYF. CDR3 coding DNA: TGTGCCAGCAGCCTATTAGAGACCCAGTACTTC.

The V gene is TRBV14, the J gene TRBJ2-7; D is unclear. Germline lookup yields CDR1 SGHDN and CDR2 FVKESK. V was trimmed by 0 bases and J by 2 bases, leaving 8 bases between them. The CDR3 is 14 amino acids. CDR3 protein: CASSQDLRTYEQYF. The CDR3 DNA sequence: TGTGCCAGCAGCCAAGATCTGCGGACCTACGAGCAGTACTTC.

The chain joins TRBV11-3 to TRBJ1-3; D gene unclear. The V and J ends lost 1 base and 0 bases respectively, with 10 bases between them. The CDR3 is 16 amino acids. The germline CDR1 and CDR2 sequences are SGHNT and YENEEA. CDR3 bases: TGTGCCAGCAGCTTAGTATCCGACACCTCTGGAAACACCATATATTTT. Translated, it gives CASSLVSDTSGNTIYF.

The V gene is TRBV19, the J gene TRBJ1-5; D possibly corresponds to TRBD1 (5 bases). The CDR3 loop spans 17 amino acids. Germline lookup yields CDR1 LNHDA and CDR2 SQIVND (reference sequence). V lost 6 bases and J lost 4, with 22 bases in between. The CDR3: CASSPLRDPGTNQPQHF. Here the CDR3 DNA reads TGTGCCAGTAGCCCACTCCGGGACCCCGGGACGAATCAGCCCCAGCATTTT.

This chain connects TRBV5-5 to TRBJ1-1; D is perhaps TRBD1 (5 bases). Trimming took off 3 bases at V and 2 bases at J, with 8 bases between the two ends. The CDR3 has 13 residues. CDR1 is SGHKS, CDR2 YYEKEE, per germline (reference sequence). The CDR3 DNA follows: TGTGCCAGCAGCTGGGGACGCAACACTGAAGCTTTCTTT. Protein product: CASSWGRNTEAFF. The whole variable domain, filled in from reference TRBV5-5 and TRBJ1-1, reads DAGVTQSPTHLIKTRGQQVTLRCSPISGHKSVSWYQQVLGQGPQFIFQYYEKEERGRGNFPDRFSARQFPNYSSELNVNALLLGDSALYLCASSWGRNTEAFFGQGTRLTVV.

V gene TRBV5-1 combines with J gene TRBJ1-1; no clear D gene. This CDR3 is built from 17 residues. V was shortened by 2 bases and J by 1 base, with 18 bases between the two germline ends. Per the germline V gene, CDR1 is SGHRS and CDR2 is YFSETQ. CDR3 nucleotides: TGCGCCAGCAGCTTTAACGGAGCACCAACTCCGAACACTGAAGCTTTCTTT. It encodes CASSFNGAPTPNTEAFF.

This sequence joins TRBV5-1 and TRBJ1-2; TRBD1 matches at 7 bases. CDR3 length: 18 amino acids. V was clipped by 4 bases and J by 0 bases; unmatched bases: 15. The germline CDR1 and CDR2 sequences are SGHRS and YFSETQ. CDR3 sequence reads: CASSPPRTGARSNYGYTF. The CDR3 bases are TGCGCCAGCAGCCCCCCCCGGACAGGTGCCCGCTCTAACTATGGCTACACCTTC.